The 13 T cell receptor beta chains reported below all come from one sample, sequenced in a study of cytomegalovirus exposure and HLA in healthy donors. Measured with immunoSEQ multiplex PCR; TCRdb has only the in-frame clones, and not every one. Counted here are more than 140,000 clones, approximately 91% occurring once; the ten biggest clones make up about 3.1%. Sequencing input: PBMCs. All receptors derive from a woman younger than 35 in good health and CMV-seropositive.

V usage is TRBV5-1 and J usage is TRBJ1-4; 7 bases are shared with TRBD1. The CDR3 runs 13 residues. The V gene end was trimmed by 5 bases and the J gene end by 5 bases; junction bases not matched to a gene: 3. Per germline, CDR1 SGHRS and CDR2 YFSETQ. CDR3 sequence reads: CASSAGGNEKLFF. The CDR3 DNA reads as TGCGCCAGCAGTGCAGGGGGAAATGAAAAACTGTTTTTT.

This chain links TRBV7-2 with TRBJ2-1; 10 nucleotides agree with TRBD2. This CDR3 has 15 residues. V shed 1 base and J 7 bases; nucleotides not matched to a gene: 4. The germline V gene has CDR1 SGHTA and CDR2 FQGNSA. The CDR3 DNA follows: TGTGCCAGCAGCTTAGAACTAGCGGGACTGAATGAGCAGTTCTTC. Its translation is CASSLELAGLNEQFF.

The chain's CDR3 is CASSRGAFTDTQYF. CDR3 nucleotide sequence: TGTGCCAGCAGCAGAGGTGCTTTCACAGATACGCAGTATTTT. V gene TRBV7-9 combines with J gene TRBJ2-3, with D uncertain. CDR3 length: 14 residues. The germline gives CDR1 SEHNR, CDR2 FQNEAQ (reference sequence). V lost 5 bases to trimming and J lost 2 bases, with 11 bases between them.

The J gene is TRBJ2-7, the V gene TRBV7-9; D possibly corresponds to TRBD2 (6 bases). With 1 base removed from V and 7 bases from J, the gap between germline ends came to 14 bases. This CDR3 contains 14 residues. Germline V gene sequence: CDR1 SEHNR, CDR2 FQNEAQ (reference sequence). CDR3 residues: CASSLEGPRGEQYF. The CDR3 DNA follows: TGTGCCAGCAGCTTAGAGGGGCCTCGGGGGGAGCAGTACTTC.

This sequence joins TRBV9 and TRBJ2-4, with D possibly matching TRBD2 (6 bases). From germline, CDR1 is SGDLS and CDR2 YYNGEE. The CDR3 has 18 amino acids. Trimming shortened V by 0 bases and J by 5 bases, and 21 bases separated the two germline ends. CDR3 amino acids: CASSVEASGTRLQNIQYF. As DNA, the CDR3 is TGTGCCAGCAGCGTAGAAGCGTCCGGGACTCGGCTACAAAACATTCAGTACTTC. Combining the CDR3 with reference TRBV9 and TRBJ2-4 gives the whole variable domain DSGVTQTPKHLITATGQRVTLRCSPRSGDLSVYWYQQSLDQGLQFLIQYYNGEERAKGNILERFSAQQFPDLHSELNLSSLELGDSALYFCASSVEASGTRLQNIQYFGAGTRLSVL.

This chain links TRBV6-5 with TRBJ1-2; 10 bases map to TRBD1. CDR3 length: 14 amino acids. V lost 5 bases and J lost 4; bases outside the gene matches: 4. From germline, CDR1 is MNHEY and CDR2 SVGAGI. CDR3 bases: TGTGCCAGCAGTCCGACAGGGGGCAGCTATGGCTACACCTTC. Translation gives CASSPTGGSYGYTF.

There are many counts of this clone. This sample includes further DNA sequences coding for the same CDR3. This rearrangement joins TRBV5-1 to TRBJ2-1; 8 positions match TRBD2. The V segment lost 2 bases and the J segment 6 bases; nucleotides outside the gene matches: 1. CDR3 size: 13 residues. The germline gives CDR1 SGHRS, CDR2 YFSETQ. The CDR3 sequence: CASSLGTSNEQFF. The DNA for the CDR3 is TGCGCCAGCAGCTTAGGGACTAGCAATGAGCAGTTCTTC.

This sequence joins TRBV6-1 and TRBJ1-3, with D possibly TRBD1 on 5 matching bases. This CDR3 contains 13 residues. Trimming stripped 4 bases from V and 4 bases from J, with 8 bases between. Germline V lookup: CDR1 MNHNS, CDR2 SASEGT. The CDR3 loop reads CASSAQVGNTIYF. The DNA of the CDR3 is TGTGCCAGCAGTGCACAGGTAGGAAACACCATATATTTT.

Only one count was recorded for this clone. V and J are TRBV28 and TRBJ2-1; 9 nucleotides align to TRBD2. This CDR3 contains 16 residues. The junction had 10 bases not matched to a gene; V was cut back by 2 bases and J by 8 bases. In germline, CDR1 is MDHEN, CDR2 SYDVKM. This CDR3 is CASSLTRGSGRHEQFF. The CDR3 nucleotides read TGTGCCAGCAGTTTAACCCGGGGTAGCGGGAGACATGAGCAGTTCTTC.

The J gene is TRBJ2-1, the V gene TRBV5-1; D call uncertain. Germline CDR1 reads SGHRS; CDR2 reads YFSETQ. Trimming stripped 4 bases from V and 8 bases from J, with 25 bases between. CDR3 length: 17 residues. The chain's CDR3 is CASSQYYSRAAGDEQFF. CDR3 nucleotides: TGCGCCAGCAGCCAATATTACTCAAGAGCCGCTGGTGATGAGCAGTTCTTC.

The CDR3 DNA is TGTGCCAGCAGTTACGGGACATTCTACAATGAGCAGTTCTTC. Its translation: CASSYGTFYNEQFF. The chain links TRBV6-5 to TRBJ2-1; a possible D gene is TRBD1 (6 bases). Germline CDR1 reads MNHEY; CDR2 reads SVGAGI. V gave up 2 bases and J gave up 3 bases, with 8 bases separating them. The CDR3 runs to 14 residues.

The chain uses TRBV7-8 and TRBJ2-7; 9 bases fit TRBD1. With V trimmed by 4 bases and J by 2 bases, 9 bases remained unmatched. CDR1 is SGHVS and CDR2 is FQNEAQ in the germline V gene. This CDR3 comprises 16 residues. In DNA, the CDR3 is TGTGCCAGCAGCTCAACTCTACGGGACAGGGCCTACGAGCAGTACTTC. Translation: CASSSTLRDRAYEQYF.

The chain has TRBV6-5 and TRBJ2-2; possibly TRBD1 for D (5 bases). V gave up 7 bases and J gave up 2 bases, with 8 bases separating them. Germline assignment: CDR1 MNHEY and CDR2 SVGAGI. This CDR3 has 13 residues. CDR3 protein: CASTQDNTGELFF. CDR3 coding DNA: TGTGCCAGCACACAGGATAACACCGGGGAGCTGTTTTTT.